By sample fraction, the clone carrying this T cell receptor (beta chain) is large (0.1 to 1%). The target antigen is unknown. The sorted Tregs were CD4+CD25+CD127-/low cells. V dropped 6 bases and J dropped 6; count of bases not matched to a gene: 12. The CDR3 runs 15 residues. Amplification of TRBV12-4/TRBJ1-2 clonotypes used adaptor-ligated barcode primers. One entry per CDR3 protein results from TCRdb running MiXCR on the multiplex PCR reads. Among nearly 700 distinct CDR3 sequences listed, around a tenth were seen once. Findings of the study overall: Naive CD4+ cells shared around an eighth of tumor Treg sequences. Greatest tumor Treg TCR overlap was with tumor naive CD4+ cells. Tumor memory CD4+ T cell TCR gene usage clustered with blood and lymph node memory CD4+ cells and lymph node naive CD4+ cells.

Sample: Tregs sorted from blood. J is TRBJ1-2 and V is TRBV12-3 or TRBV12-4; 8 nucleotides agree with TRBD1. This TCR was recovered from a female donor with breast cancer. CDR3 sequence: CASSRTGTGQNGYTF. CDR3 nucleotide sequence: TGTGCCAGCAGCAGAACCGGGACAGGACAGAATGGCTACACCTTC.